This is a list of T cell receptor beta chains from one sample in a study of OX40 agonist ivuxolimab in advanced cancers. Sequencing used immunoSEQ multiplex PCR; TCRdb keeps in-frame clones, though not all of them. The sample carries fewer than 65,000 clones, 70% to 90% recorded once. The source material was CD4+ or CD8+ T cells sorted from blood, sampled in a trial of the OX40 agonist ivuxolimab. These receptor sequences come from an adult with an advanced solid tumor such as melanoma, head and neck, liver or kidney cancer. Each CDR3 is given with its conserved first and last residue. The D gene is left open where the match is weak. Clone size appears in some rows only: once, few, many, or a class for an expanded clone.

J: TRBJ2-1; size: .; V: TRBV5-1; D: TRBD1; CDR3: CASRVQGSSYNEQFF; DNA: TGCGCCAGCCGAGTACAGGGGAGCTCCTACAATGAGCAGTTCTTC
J: TRBJ2-7; size: .; V: TRBV6-6; D: .; CDR3: CASSYGPVLGEQYF; DNA: TGTGCCAGCAGTTACGGCCCGGTTCTGGGGGAGCAGTACTTC
J: TRBJ2-1; size: .; V: TRBV6-1; D: TRBD1; CDR3: CASSRTGQDYNEQFF; DNA: TGTGCCAGCAGTCGTACGGGACAGGACTACAATGAGCAGTTCTTC
J: TRBJ1-1; size: .; V: TRBV10-1; D: .; CDR3: CASSAASGTEAFF; DNA: TGCGCCAGCAGTGCGGCGTCAGGCACTGAAGCTTTCTTT
J: TRBJ2-2; size: .; V: TRBV7-9; D: .; CDR3: CASHLGTTGELFF; DNA: TGTGCCAGCCATTTGGGGACCACCGGGGAGCTGTTTTTT
J: TRBJ2-7; size: .; V: TRBV7-3; D: TRBD1; CDR3: CASRSGQGNEQYF; DNA: TGTGCCAGCAGATCCGGACAGGGTAACGAGCAGTACTTC
J: TRBJ2-2; size: .; V: TRBV5-1; D: .; CDR3: CASSLTQGTNTGELFF; DNA: TGCGCCAGCAGCTTGACCCAAGGAACGAACACCGGGGAGCTGTTTTTT
J: TRBJ2-3; size: .; V: TRBV7-2; D: TRBD2; CDR3: CASSLGLAARTDTQYF; DNA: TGTGCCAGCAGCCTAGGACTAGCGGCGCGCACAGATACGCAGTATTTT
J: TRBJ2-5; size: .; V: TRBV5-1; D: TRBD2; CDR3: CASSSTSAQETQYF; DNA: TGCGCCAGCAGCTCCACTAGCGCCCAAGAGACCCAGTACTTC
J: TRBJ1-1; size: .; V: TRBV2; D: .; CDR3: CASSERLNTEAFF; DNA: TGTGCCAGCAGTGAACGGTTGAACACTGAAGCTTTCTTT
J: TRBJ1-5; size: .; V: TRBV19; D: .; CDR3: CASSIQRDPNQPQHF; DNA: TGTGCCAGTAGTATACAACGGGACCCAAATCAGCCCCAGCATTTT
J: TRBJ2-7; size: .; V: TRBV7-3; D: .; CDR3: CASSLAGAYYEQYF; DNA: TGTGCCAGCAGCTTGGCAGGGGCCTACTACGAGCAGTACTTC
J: TRBJ1-2; size: .; V: TRBV10-3; D: TRBD1; CDR3: CAISPGTGAFGYTF; DNA: TGTGCCATCAGCCCCGGGACAGGGGCCTTCGGCTACACCTTC
J: TRBJ2-1; size: .; V: TRBV7-2; D: TRBD2; CDR3: CASSLGVLAGVGNEQFF; DNA: TGTGCCAGCAGCTTAGGCGTTTTGGCGGGAGTCGGTAATGAGCAGTTCTTC
J: TRBJ1-1; size: .; V: TRBV6-5; D: .; CDR3: CATWRAYTEAFF; DNA: TGTGCCACCTGGCGGGCCTACACTGAAGCTTTCTTT
J: TRBJ1-1; size: once; V: TRBV21-1; D: .; CDR3: CASSKVTGTEAFF; DNA: TGTGCCAGCAGCAAAGTAACGGGCACTGAAGCTTTCTTT
J: TRBJ2-2; size: .; V: TRBV7-5; D: .; CDR3: CVRRLRDTHVMSGRNTGELFF; DNA: TGTGTCAGAAGACTCCGGGACACCCATGTTATGAGCGGGAGGAACACCGGGGAGCTGTTTTTT
J: TRBJ1-2; size: .; V: TRBV19; D: TRBD1; CDR3: CASSISGTVGSYGYTF; DNA: TGTGCCAGTAGTATATCCGGGACAGTTGGTAGCTATGGCTACACCTTC
J: TRBJ2-2; size: .; V: TRBV11-2; D: .; CDR3: CASSSEYGELFF; DNA: TGTGCCAGCAGCTCCGAATACGGGGAGCTGTTTTTT
J: TRBJ2-1; size: .; V: TRBV15; D: TRBD1; CDR3: CATSRDTGGFNEQFF; DNA: TGTGCCACCAGCAGAGATACAGGGGGATTTAATGAGCAGTTCTTC
J: TRBJ1-2; size: .; V: TRBV5-8; D: .; CDR3: CASSTQNYGYTF; DNA: TGTGCCAGCAGCACACAAAACTATGGCTACACCTTC
J: TRBJ2-7; size: .; V: TRBV6-5; D: TRBD2; CDR3: CASSLAGSTYEQYF; DNA: TGTGCCAGCAGTTTAGCGGGATCTACCTACGAGCAGTACTTC
J: TRBJ2-1; size: .; V: TRBV7-3; D: TRBD1; CDR3: CASSRGQPSINEQFF; DNA: TGTGCCAGCAGCCGGGGACAGCCATCCATCAATGAGCAGTTCTTC
J: TRBJ1-2; size: .; V: TRBV19; D: TRBD1; CDR3: CASSAAGDRGNGYTF; DNA: TGTGCCAGTAGTGCCGCCGGGGACAGGGGGAATGGCTACACCTTC
J: TRBJ1-2; size: .; V: TRBV6-1; D: .; CDR3: CASSEAPGVGDGYTF; DNA: TGTGCCAGCAGTGAAGCCCCAGGGGTGGGGGACGGCTACACCTTC
J: TRBJ1-4; size: .; V: TRBV4-1; D: .; CDR3: CASSQVDAVAATNEKLFF; DNA: TGCGCCAGCAGCCAAGTCGACGCCGTTGCTGCAACTAATGAAAAACTGTTTTTT
J: TRBJ2-5; size: .; V: TRBV6-1; D: TRBD2; CDR3: CASSEAGTSKPQYF; DNA: TGTGCCAGCAGTGAAGCTGGGACTAGTAAGCCCCAGTACTTC
J: TRBJ2-1; size: .; V: TRBV5-4; D: TRBD2; CDR3: CASSFPTSGTIPDEQFF; DNA: TGTGCCAGCAGCTTCCCGACTAGCGGGACGATCCCCGATGAGCAGTTCTTC
J: TRBJ2-6; size: .; V: TRBV13; D: TRBD2; CDR3: CASSLLSGGTGANVLTF; DNA: TGTGCCAGCAGCTTACTCTCGGGGGGAACTGGGGCCAACGTCCTGACTTTC
J: TRBJ1-4; size: .; V: TRBV12-5; D: TRBD1; CDR3: CASGLQTGGDEKLFF; DNA: TGTGCTAGTGGTCTACAAACAGGGGGCGATGAAAAACTGTTTTTT
J: TRBJ2-1; size: .; V: TRBV5-1; D: .; CDR3: CASSLAVEGKDEQFF; DNA: TGCGCCAGCAGCTTGGCCGTGGAGGGTAAGGATGAGCAGTTCTTC
J: TRBJ2-1; size: few; V: TRBV9; D: .; CDR3: CASSVATLGVGEQFF; DNA: TGTGCCAGCAGCGTAGCTACGCTGGGGGTTGGTGAGCAGTTCTTC
J: TRBJ2-7; size: once; V: TRBV6-5; D: .; CDR3: CASSVSQPGSYEQYF; DNA: TGTGCCAGCAGTGTTTCGCAGCCGGGCTCCTACGAGCAGTACTTC
J: TRBJ2-1; size: once; V: TRBV12-5; D: .; CDR3: CASGAGPGISYNEQFF; DNA: TGTGCTAGTGGGGCCGGTCCAGGGATCTCCTACAATGAGCAGTTCTTC
J: TRBJ1-2; size: .; V: TRBV6-6; D: .; CDR3: CASSGRQAYGYTF; DNA: TGTGCCAGCAGTGGAAGACAGGCCTATGGCTACACCTTC
J: TRBJ1-1; size: .; V: TRBV6-6; D: TRBD1; CDR3: CASSYTGDSEAFF; DNA: TGTGCCAGCAGTTACACAGGGGATAGCGAAGCTTTCTTT
J: TRBJ2-3; size: few; V: TRBV27; D: .; CDR3: CASSPRTGGGTDTQYF; DNA: TGTGCCAGCAGTCCTCGGACGGGTGGGGGCACAGATACGCAGTATTTT
J: TRBJ1-5; size: .; V: TRBV19; D: TRBD1; CDR3: CASSIGDRGGVRNQPQHF; DNA: TGTGCCAGTAGTATAGGGGACAGGGGAGGGGTAAGAAATCAGCCCCAGCATTTT
J: TRBJ2-3; size: .; V: TRBV10-2; D: .; CDR3: CASTGASTDTQYF; DNA: TGCGCCAGTACTGGAGCAAGCACAGATACGCAGTATTTT
J: TRBJ2-1; size: .; V: TRBV5-1; D: .; CDR3: CASSLWPDNEQFF; DNA: TGCGCCAGCAGCTTGTGGCCCGACAATGAGCAGTTCTTC
J: TRBJ2-2; size: .; V: TRBV28; D: .; CDR3: CASSFCQGEGKELFF; DNA: TGTGCCAGCAGTTTTTGTCAGGGTGAAGGTAAGGAGCTGTTTTTT
J: TRBJ2-4; size: .; V: TRBV7-2; D: .; CDR3: CASSLGSGSENIQYF; DNA: TGTGCCAGCAGCTTAGGGAGCGGGTCGGAAAACATTCAGTACTTC
J: TRBJ2-7; size: .; V: TRBV5-5; D: TRBD1; CDR3: CASSTSGQSYEQYF; DNA: TGTGCCAGCAGCACTTCGGGACAGTCCTACGAGCAGTACTTC
J: TRBJ2-5; size: .; V: TRBV4-1; D: TRBD1; CDR3: CASSQRQGWETQYF; DNA: TGCGCCAGCAGCCAAAGACAGGGGTGGGAGACCCAGTACTTC
J: TRBJ2-1; size: .; V: TRBV11-1; D: TRBD2; CDR3: CASSLGSGRANEQFF; DNA: TGTGCCAGCAGCTTAGGTAGCGGGAGGGCCAATGAGCAGTTCTTC
J: TRBJ1-2; size: .; V: TRBV5-6; D: TRBD1; CDR3: CASSADRGYGYTF; DNA: TGTGCCAGCAGCGCCGACAGGGGGTATGGCTACACCTTC
J: TRBJ2-5; size: once; V: TRBV9; D: TRBD2; CDR3: CASSVGSAGGETQYF; DNA: TGTGCCAGCAGCGTAGGTTCAGCGGGAGGGGAGACCCAGTACTTC
J: TRBJ1-1; size: once; V: TRBV27; D: .; CDR3: CASSFLQDTEAFF; DNA: TGTGCCAGCAGTTTTTTGCAGGACACTGAAGCTTTCTTT
J: TRBJ2-1; size: .; V: TRBV19; D: TRBD2; CDR3: CASSSTSAYNEQFF; DNA: TGTGCCAGTAGTTCTACTAGCGCCTACAATGAGCAGTTCTTC
J: TRBJ1-5; size: once; V: TRBV7-9; D: .; CDR3: CASSRDSFQPQHF; DNA: TGTGCCAGCAGCCGAGACAGTTTTCAGCCCCAGCATTTT
J: TRBJ1-4; size: .; V: TRBV10-1; D: TRBD1; CDR3: CASSARQGQGEKLFF; DNA: TGCGCCAGCAGTGCTCGACAGGGTCAGGGAGAAAAACTGTTTTTT
J: TRBJ1-1; size: .; V: TRBV5-1; D: .; CDR3: CASSTYLGGDTEAFF; DNA: TGCGCCAGCAGCACCTATTTGGGCGGGGACACTGAAGCTTTCTTT
J: TRBJ1-1; size: .; V: TRBV30; D: .; CDR3: CAWARTGRGNTEAFF; DNA: TGTGCCTGGGCACGAACAGGGAGAGGGAACACTGAAGCTTTCTTT
J: TRBJ2-1; size: few; V: TRBV4-2; D: TRBD2; CDR3: CASSQDLAGGYNEQFF; DNA: TGTGCCAGCAGCCAAGATTTAGCGGGAGGTTACAATGAGCAGTTCTTC
J: TRBJ2-3; size: .; V: TRBV6-1; D: .; CDR3: CASSEIRFTDTQYF; DNA: TGTGCCAGCAGTGAAATCCGATTCACAGATACGCAGTATTTT
J: TRBJ1-5; size: .; V: TRBV18; D: .; CDR3: CASSQRGADQPQHF; DNA: TGTGCCAGCTCCCAGCGGGGGGCAGATCAGCCCCAGCATTTT
J: TRBJ1-1; size: .; V: TRBV5-6; D: TRBD1; CDR3: CASSSPLGDRGWMNTEAFF; DNA: TGTGCCAGCAGCTCCCCTCTAGGGGACAGGGGATGGATGAACACTGAAGCTTTCTTT
J: TRBJ2-3; size: .; V: TRBV5-1; D: TRBD2; CDR3: CASSLGLAGGMGTDTQYF; DNA: TGCGCCAGCAGTTTAGGACTAGCGGGAGGGATGGGCACAGATACGCAGTATTTT
J: TRBJ2-5; size: .; V: TRBV6-1; D: .; CDR3: CASSTVEQETQYF; DNA: TGTGCCAGCAGCACAGTTGAGCAAGAGACCCAGTACTTC
J: TRBJ2-2; size: .; V: TRBV27; D: TRBD1; CDR3: CASSDRGRGTGELFF; DNA: TGTGCCAGCAGCGACAGGGGGCGCGGCACCGGGGAGCTGTTTTTT